This T cell receptor beta chain was retrieved from a study of response to subunit inactivated influenza vaccine. Ten or more counts support this clonotype. Its antigen is undetermined. Study conclusions and caveats: Authors suggested that a seasonal influenza vaccination recruits few new T cells each time.

Germline V gene lookup returns CDR1 SGHAT and CDR2 FQNNGV. The CDR3 spans 14 residues. V shed 0 bases and J shed 10 bases, with 13 bases lying between them. TCRdb passed the RT-PCR reads through MiXCR, listing each CDR3 protein once. The sample has 500,000 to 550,000 distinct CDR3 sequences; approximately 6.9% are singletons. The clonotype comes from a man aged 50-75 years who received an inactivated influenza vaccine. Sequenced here: PBMCs from blood, sampled roughly 24 months after vaccination. The chain carries TRBV11-2 and TRBJ2-1, with D possibly being TRBD1 (5 bases). CDR3 in amino acids: CASSLDVRVLEQFF. Here the CDR3 DNA reads TGTGCCAGCAGCTTAGACGTCAGGGTCCTCGAGCAGTTCTTC.